The rows below give T cell receptor beta chains drawn from one sample of a study of blood T cells in healthy people across ages. TCRdb independently ran MiXCR on the 5' RACE reads; one entry per CDR3 protein. The data show some 710,000 distinct CDR3 sequences, approximately 22% seen once. The sample consisted of blood. These receptors originate from a man in his 70s in good health. The CDR3 runs from the conserved cysteine through the conserved F or W. The D gene is left open where the match is weak. Some rows mark clone size as missing; the rest say once, few, many or name a class of expanded clone.

j_call clone_size v_call d_call cdr3_aa cdr3_nt
TRBJ1-2 . TRBV12-3/TRBV12-4 . CASSFESISTYGYTF TGTGCCAGCAGTTTCGAGAGTATTTCGACCTATGGCTACACCTTC
TRBJ1-2 . TRBV7-9 TRBD1 CASSAGQAYGYTF TGTGCCAGCAGCGCCGGACAGGCGTATGGCTACACCTTC
TRBJ1-2 . TRBV15 TRBD1 CATSRDRTGDGYTF TGTGCCACCAGCAGAGATCGTACAGGGGATGGCTACACCTTC
TRBJ1-1 . TRBV6-5 . CASSYRRDGTEAFF TGTGCCAGCAGTTATCGCAGGGATGGCACTGAAGCTTTCTTT
TRBJ2-2 . TRBV7-2 . CASAPGLAKVTGELFF TGTGCCAGCGCCCCAGGGCTAGCGAAAGTCACCGGGGAGCTGTTTTTT
TRBJ1-1 few TRBV24-1 TRBD1 CATEDRRGGNTEAFF TGTGCCACCGAGGACAGGAGGGGGGGGAACACTGAAGCTTTCTTT
TRBJ1-2 . TRBV7-3 . CASRSSDSAYGYTF TGTGCCAGCAGGTCCTCGGATTCGGCATATGGCTACACCTTC
TRBJ1-2 many TRBV12-3/TRBV12-4 . CASSDRTTTYGYTF TGTGCCAGCAGCGACAGAACCACCACCTATGGCTACACCTTC
TRBJ2-6 . TRBV12-3/TRBV12-4 . CASAERVSGANVLTF TGTGCCAGCGCCGAGCGAGTAAGTGGGGCCAACGTCCTGACTTTC
TRBJ2-6 . TRBV29-1 . CSVAGEGKVSGANVLTF TGCAGCGTTGCAGGGGAAGGGAAGGTCTCTGGGGCCAACGTCCTGACTTTC
TRBJ2-3 few TRBV27 . CASRLRLVTTDTQYF TGTGCCAGCCGCCTCCGACTAGTTACTACAGATACGCAGTATTTT
TRBJ2-5 few TRBV7-2 . CASSGGITRGETQYF TGTGCCAGCAGCGGAGGGATTACTCGGGGAGAGACCCAGTACTTC
TRBJ2-5 . TRBV4-2 TRBD2 CASSQVLAGGKETQYF TGTGCCAGCAGCCAGGTTCTAGCGGGGGGGAAAGAGACCCAGTACTTC
TRBJ2-3 few TRBV14 . CASSHLGRTSTDTQYF TGTGCCAGCAGCCACTTGGGGCGGACAAGCACAGATACGCAGTATTTT
TRBJ2-7 few TRBV5-5 TRBD1 CASSLWTGVSYGQYF TGTGCCAGCAGCTTGTGGACAGGGGTTTCCTACGGGCAGTACTTC
TRBJ2-6 many TRBV12-3/TRBV12-4 . CASGTTSSGANVLTF TGTGCCAGCGGCACGACAAGCTCTGGGGCCAACGTCCTGACTTTC
TRBJ1-1 many TRBV6-6 TRBD1 CASSYSQQGRHTEAFF TGTGCCAGCAGTTACTCCCAACAGGGGCGGCACACTGAAGCTTTCTTT
TRBJ2-4 few TRBV4-3 TRBD2 CASNHSRREAIQYF TGCGCCAGCAACCACAGCCGGCGGGAGGCCATTCAGTACTTC
TRBJ2-2 few TRBV20-1 TRBD2 CSALSGANTGELFF TGCAGTGCTCTAAGCGGGGCGAACACCGGGGAGCTGTTTTTT
TRBJ2-3 . TRBV7-2 TRBD1 CASSPRTGARDTQYF TGTGCCAGCAGCCCGAGGACAGGGGCGCGGGATACGCAGTATTTT
TRBJ1-1 . TRBV4-1 . CASSQEPVRFAEAFF TGCGCCAGCAGCCAAGAACCCGTTCGTTTTGCTGAAGCTTTCTTT
TRBJ1-5 . TRBV7-2 . CASRQQFDQPQHF TGTGCCAGCAGACAACAGTTTGATCAGCCCCAGCATTTT
TRBJ1-6 few TRBV5-1 TRBD1 CASSLGDRNSPLHF TGCGCCAGCAGCTTGGGGGACAGGAATTCACCCCTCCACTTT
TRBJ2-1 . TRBV11-2 TRBD2 CATGASGRNNEQFF TGTGCCACTGGCGCTAGCGGGAGGAACAATGAGCAGTTCTTC
TRBJ2-3 . TRBV20-1 TRBD2 CSASVAGPFTDTQYF TGCAGTGCTAGCGTAGCGGGCCCATTCACAGATACGCAGTATTTT
TRBJ1-5 few TRBV3-1 . CASSVAVSNQPQHF TGTGCCAGCAGCGTCGCGGTAAGCAATCAGCCCCAGCATTTT
TRBJ2-3 once TRBV12-3/TRBV12-4 TRBD2 CASSLNGGIGDTQYF TGTGCCAGCAGTTTAAACGGGGGGATTGGAGATACGCAGTATTTT
TRBJ2-3 few TRBV18 TRBD1 CASSSGQQFTDTQYF TGTGCCAGCTCTTCGGGACAGCAATTCACAGATACGCAGTATTTT
TRBJ1-1 . TRBV7-2 . CASTALLAEAFF TGTGCCAGTACCGCTTTGCTCGCTGAAGCTTTCTTT
TRBJ1-1 few TRBV12-3/TRBV12-4 TRBD1 CASSWVGQMNTEAFF TGTGCCAGCAGCTGGGTGGGACAGATGAACACTGAAGCTTTCTTT
TRBJ1-4 few TRBV29-1 TRBD1 CSVVQGAGRTNEKLFF TGCAGCGTAGTACAGGGGGCGGGAAGAACTAATGAAAAACTGTTTTTT
TRBJ1-5 . TRBV12-3/TRBV12-4 TRBD1 CASSFGGTGGALRPQHF TGTGCCAGCAGTTTTGGGGGGACAGGGGGCGCTTTACGGCCCCAGCATTTT
TRBJ2-2 . TRBV7-6 TRBD2 CASRLGLTANTGELFF TGTGCCAGCAGGCTGGGACTAACCGCGAACACCGGGGAGCTGTTTTTT